This T cell receptor beta chain was identified during a study of shared clonotypes between healthy human individuals. As for the study in general: The donors, a couple of women and three men, were aged 18 to 49. Study-level points and caveats: Roughly 5% of naive CD4 clonotypes were common to a handful of donors. Read depth was anticipated to influence clonotype sharing among donors.

A remark on this clone: Its matching antigen is unknown.

The method was immunoSEQ multiplex PCR; TCRdb's version includes in-frame clones alone and lacks a portion of them. Altogether approximately 2.5 million clones are present, more than 80% being singletons, with the ten largest covering about 0.13%. The split of CD4+ cells yielded CD45RA+ naive and CD45RA-negative memory subsets. Material: naive CD4+ T cells sorted from blood. Subset in this sample: CD45RA+ positively selected. The TCR comes from a man between 18 and 35 years old in good health.

CDR3 amino acids: CASSLAGNRYEQYF. The CDR3 nucleotides are TGTGCCAGCAGCTTGGCCGGGAACAGATACGAGCAGTACTTC. The chain has TRBV5-6 and TRBJ2-7; D may be TRBD2 (5 bases). V dropped 0 bases and J dropped 4 bases, with 11 bases sitting between them. This CDR3 spans 14 amino acids. CDR1 and CDR2 (germline): SGHDT, YYEEEE.